The subject of this entry is one T cell receptor (beta chain). The antigen this receptor binds is unknown. No base-level quality is on record; no much larger clone is a single base apart. CDR1 and CDR2, looked up from the germline V gene, are MNHNS and SASEGT. The CDR3 has 16 amino acids, counting the end cysteine and phenylalanine. Solely the CDR3 DNA is kept, with 48 bases framed from the first base. At the junction V is shortened by 0 bases and J by 3 bases; bases outside the gene matches: 5. This sample stems from a study of blood T cell repertoires in COVID-19 (TCRdb year 2020). At the level of the whole study: Collaborator samples came from the United States, Italy and Spain and covered acute and convalescent phases of COVID-19. The prospective study material was composed of cDNA or gDNA derived from T cells, B-cell-depleted T cells, or PBMCs. Deeply sampled blood TCRbeta repertoires from subjects exposed to, actively infected with, or recovered from COVID-19 were included in the dataset. The repertoires were made available in a free public database intended to serve as a resource for research on the immune response to SARS-CoV-2. The samples were drawn from two sources: the first 160 participants of the ongoing ImmuneRACE study, and 950 to 1,500 subjects contributed by 6 global collaborators. The sample metadata nearly always contained a de-identified subject ID, COVID-19 status, age in years and sex. HLA class I and class II types, where available, came from metadata supplied by the sample provider rather than from assay-based typing. Overall study outcomes, separate from this receptor: The quantity of clinical and demographic metadata differed by source and by participant and was supplied without curation.

TCRbeta CDR3 regions were amplified from genomic DNA using the immunoSEQ Assay, a bias-controlled multiplex PCR. The published analysis was carried out like this. Within the assay, amplification of reference gene primers was used to estimate how many nucleated cells each sample contained. Sequence reads were collapsed and filtered to measure the absolute abundance of every unique TCRbeta CDR3 rearrangement. Productive Simpson clonality was computed per sample as the square root of Simpson's diversity index over productive rearrangements. This immuneACCESS table, as held by TCRdb, lists in-frame sequences with V and J called but not all clones. Of the missing ones, under half trace to an unresolved V gene in checked studies; the others have no known cause. V, J and clone size are those of that table, while D and trimming were read from the DNA. This sample has approximately 150,000 clones in its table, and more than 65% of those were observed once. The ten largest account for 8.1% of the sample.

One collaborating source in Seattle enrolled patients while the patients were actively infected and followed the patients over time throughout the course of disease. Each collaborating institution followed its own protocols to collect whole blood in K2EDTA tubes. For TCRbeta analysis, collaborators shipped samples as frozen whole blood, isolated PBMCs, or DNA extracted from either of those sample types. This receptor was taken from a woman aged 60-75 years with COVID-19, enrolled during active disease. Recombination linked TRBV6-1 to TRBJ1-5, with TRBD1 identical over 7 junction bases. Sequencing was done on a sample of peripheral blood. Here the CDR3 is given as CASSEAYRGVNQPQHF. The nucleotide sequence is TGTGCCAGCAGTGAAGCATACAGGGGCGTCAATCAGCCCCAGCATTTT.